Each of the 14 T cell receptor beta chains below was sequenced from the same sample in a study of OX40 agonist ivuxolimab in advanced cancers. Produced via immunoSEQ multiplex PCR; TCRdb's table is partial and in-frame only. The sample consists of tens of thousands of clones, approximately 81% of them appearing once. Specimen: CD4+ or CD8+ T cells sorted from blood, collected in a trial of the OX40 agonist ivuxolimab. The receptors come from an adult with an advanced solid tumor such as melanoma, head and neck, liver or kidney cancer.

This chain links TRBV14 with TRBJ2-1; 16 bases align to TRBD2. The CDR3 totals 17 residues. Germline V gene data show CDR1 as SGHDN and CDR2 as FVKESK. The V segment lost 9 bases and the J segment 7 bases; nucleotides outside the gene matches: 12. The CDR3 is CASTGTSGRATLNEQFF. In DNA, the CDR3 is TGTGCCAGTACCGGGACTAGCGGGAGGGCCACTTTGAATGAGCAGTTCTTC.

This chain's CDR3 is CASSSPGSYEQYF. The CDR3 DNA reads TGTGCCAGCAGTTCGCCAGGCTCCTACGAGCAGTACTTC. The rearrangement uses TRBV6-5 and TRBJ2-7; D is unclear. CDR3 size: 13 residues. The germline CDR1 and CDR2 sequences are MNHEY and SVGAGI. V lost 4 bases and J 0 bases, leaving 7 bases between the germline ends.

The chain has TRBV7-2 and TRBJ1-5; tentatively, D is TRBD1 (5 bases). Germline lookup yields CDR1 SGHTA and CDR2 FQGNSA. Trimming stripped 1 base from V and 7 bases from J, with 14 bases between. The CDR3 has 15 amino acids. The DNA of the CDR3 is TGTGCCAGCAGCTTAGGGTCGGGGGGGAGGCAGCCCCAGCATTTT. This sequence encodes CASSLGSGGRQPQHF.

The chain uses TRBV7-7 and TRBJ2-3, with 7 bases matching TRBD2. Trimming took 5 bases from V and 7 from J; bases not matched to a gene: 12. Germline V gene data show CDR1 as SSHAT and CDR2 as FNYEAQ (reference sequence). This CDR3 spans 15 amino acids. The CDR3 is CASSPTQRGAHTQYF. Written as DNA, the CDR3 is TGTGCCAGCAGCCCGACTCAGCGGGGTGCACATACGCAGTATTTT.

This sequence joins TRBV5-1 and TRBJ1-1, with D tentatively TRBD1 (6 bases). Germline V gene data show CDR1 as SGHRS and CDR2 as YFSETQ. This CDR3 has 16 amino acids. Trimming removed 0 bases at V and 4 bases at J, with 16 bases between. CDR3: CASSLGPPTGITEAFF. The CDR3 nucleotides read TGCGCCAGCAGCTTGGGGCCCCCCACAGGGATCACTGAAGCTTTCTTT.

The chain has TRBV19 and TRBJ1-2; 7 positions match TRBD1. CDR3 length: 15 amino acids. V was pared by 1 base and J by 2 bases, with 4 bases of the junction left unmatched. Germline loops: CDR1 LNHDA, CDR2 SQIVND (reference sequence). CDR3 residues: CASSIVGTENYGYTF. In DNA, the CDR3 is TGTGCCAGTAGTATAGTCGGGACAGAGAACTATGGCTACACCTTC.

The chain links TRBV6-5 to TRBJ1-2; tentative D call: TRBD1 (5 bases). V lost 4 bases and J 2 bases, leaving 11 bases between the germline ends. The V gene's germline CDR1 is MNHEY and CDR2 SVGAGI. The CDR3 consists of 14 residues. CDR3 nucleotides: TGTGCCAGCAGTTCCGGGACGGCGAACTATGGCTACACCTTC. This codes for CASSSGTANYGYTF.

The CDR3 DNA follows: TGTGCCAGCAGCTTGGGGATCCTAGCCGGCAATGAGCAGTTCTTC. Translating it yields CASSLGILAGNEQFF. The chain links TRBV5-4 to TRBJ2-1; TRBD2 might be the D (5 bases). V lost 0 bases and J lost 6, with 13 bases in between. The CDR3 consists of 15 residues. Per germline, CDR1 SGHNT and CDR2 YYREEE (reference sequence).

The genes are TRBV27 and TRBJ2-7; D ambiguous. V was cut by 2 bases and J by 3 bases, with 11 bases left in between. The CDR3 extends over 14 amino acids. Per the germline V gene, CDR1 is MNHEY and CDR2 is SMNVEV (reference sequence). CDR3 sequence reads: CASSLKVSHYEQYF. In DNA form, the CDR3 reads TGTGCCAGCAGTTTAAAGGTTTCCCACTACGAGCAGTACTTC.

This chain uses TRBV11-3 with TRBJ2-1, with a weak D call TRBD1 (6 bases). Germline V lookup: CDR1 SGHNT, CDR2 YENEEA. CDR3 length: 17 amino acids. Trimming left V 0 bases short and J 2 bases short, with 14 bases between. The DNA for the CDR3 is TGTGCCAGCAGCTTAGAGTTACAGGGAATCGCCTACAATGAGCAGTTCTTC. It specifies CASSLELQGIAYNEQFF.

In its sample, this clone was seen a few times. The V call is TRBV27, the J call TRBJ1-1; no clear D. This CDR3 spans 13 amino acids. CDR1 and CDR2 (germline): MNHEY, SMNVEV (reference sequence). V gave up 0 bases and J gave up 9 bases, with 11 bases separating them. This CDR3 is CASSLSAPIKAFF. CDR3 bases: TGTGCCAGCAGTTTATCCGCTCCAATAAAAGCTTTCTTT.

V usage is TRBV5-1 and J usage is TRBJ2-7; 8 bases match TRBD2. Germline values: CDR1 SGHRS, CDR2 YFSETQ. This CDR3 contains 15 residues. Unmatched junction bases numbered 5, after V lost 1 base and J lost 2 bases. The CDR3 nucleotides read TGCGCCAGCAGCTTGTCCCCCGGGGGGGCCTACGAGCAGTACTTC. Its translation: CASSLSPGGAYEQYF.

This sequence joins TRBV13 and TRBJ1-3, with D unresolved. Looked up from germline, CDR1 is PRHDT and CDR2 is FYEKMQ (reference sequence). The CDR3 spans 15 residues. V was shortened by 3 bases and J by 0 bases, with 9 bases between the two germline ends. The CDR3 bases are TGTGCCAGCAGCTTGAGCCGGGACTCTGGAAACACCATATATTTT. Amino acid sequence: CASSLSRDSGNTIYF. The full variable domain, its missing parts supplied by reference TRBV13 and TRBJ1-3, is AAGVIQSPRHLIKEKRETATLKCYPIPRHDTVYWYQQGPGQDPQFLISFYEKMQSDKGSIPDRFSAQQFSDYHSELNMSSLELGDSALYFCASSLSRDSGNTIYFGEGSWLTVV.

The rearrangement uses TRBV6-5 and TRBJ2-7, with 9 bases fitting TRBD2. Germline CDR1 MNHEY, CDR2 SVGAGI. CDR3 length equals 13 residues. With 7 bases clipped from V and 3 bases from J, the junction kept 4 bases outside the gene matches. CDR3 coding DNA: TGTGCCAGCACACTAGCGGGTCTCTACGAGCAGTACTTC. Residues: CASTLAGLYEQYF.